The T cell receptor (beta chain) under discussion was sequenced for a study of shared clonotypes between healthy human individuals. To note about this clone: The target antigen is unknown. A far larger clone is just one base off, so this is likely a read error. In the same sample, other DNA sequences code for this CDR3.

General observations from the study: Sample collection involved blood only; tissue repertoires are likely different.

The CDR3 runs to 13 residues. Germline assignment: CDR1 SGHAT and CDR2 FQDESV (reference sequence). Genomic DNA (from each subset) was split evenly across several immunoSEQ plates. The assay was immunoSEQ multiplex PCR, and TCRdb's table has in-frame clones only and misses some. The sample lists 470,000 or so clones, roughly 80% seen once, with roughly 13% in the top ten. Healthy adults negative for HIV, lacking recent acute infections or vaccinations, served as donors. With unsorted samples, genomic DNA was obtained from some 100 million PBMCs. The chain is built from TRBV11-1 and TRBJ2-2; D gene uncertain. The sequencing input was PBMCs. The source is a woman between 35 and 50 years old in good health. Some clones in this sample may be carry-over from other donors' samples. CDR3 residues: CASTSVSNGELFF. The CDR3 nucleotides read TGCGCCAGCACCTCGGTGTCCAACGGGGAGCTGTTTTTT.